These 6 T cell receptor beta chains were sequenced from one sample in a study of shared clonotypes between healthy human individuals. TCRdb keeps only in-frame clones here, not all; method: immunoSEQ multiplex PCR. The sample lists over a million clones, approximately 96% occurring once. The sample comprised naive CD4+ T cells sorted from blood. The sample's subset: CD45RA+ positively selected. These TCRs come from a man aged 25 to 45 in good health.

The chain recombines TRBV5-4 with TRBJ2-2; D may be TRBD2 (6 bases). V lost 1 base to trimming and J lost 5 bases, with 18 bases between them. Germline values: CDR1 SGHNT, CDR2 YYREEE (reference sequence). The length of the CDR3 is 17 residues. CDR3 sequence: CASSLKRDLRRTGELFF. In DNA form, the CDR3 reads TGTGCCAGCAGCTTGAAACGGGACTTGCGACGAACCGGGGAGCTGTTTTTT. Drawing the rest from reference TRBV5-4 and TRBJ2-2, the complete variable domain is ETGVTQSPTHLIKTRGQQVTLRCSSQSGHNTVSWYQQALGQGPQFIFQYYREEENGRGNFPPRFSGLQFPNYSSELNVNALELDDSALYLCASSLKRDLRRTGELFFGEGSRLTVL.

This clone has a handful of counts. The chain recombines TRBV25-1 with TRBJ2-4; D may correspond to TRBD1 or TRBD2 (5 bases each). V was trimmed by 3 bases and J by 8 bases, leaving 14 bases between them. CDR1 and CDR2 (germline): MGHDK, SYGVNS. The CDR3 spans 14 residues. The CDR3 sequence is CASSDPGSEDIQYF. The CDR3 region has the DNA TGTGCCAGCAGTGATCCAGGGAGTGAGGACATTCAGTACTTC.

The chain carries TRBV10-3 and TRBJ1-2; a possible D gene is TRBD1 (5 bases). V lost 5 bases, J lost 4 bases, and 11 bases lay in between. Germline loops: CDR1 ENHRY, CDR2 SYGVKD. This CDR3 contains 13 residues. Here the CDR3 DNA reads TGTGCCATCAGTATACAGGAGAGCTATGGCTACACCTTC. It codes for CAISIQESYGYTF.

The CDR3 nucleotides are TGTGCCAGCTCACCCGCCGGTCGGGTGGGTAATCAGCCCCAGCATTTT. Protein product: CASSPAGRVGNQPQHF. This chain links TRBV18 with TRBJ1-5; D gene unclear. With 3 bases removed from V and 4 bases from J, the gap between germline ends came to 16 bases. Germline V gene sequence: CDR1 KGHSH, CDR2 LQKENI. The CDR3 consists of 16 residues.

The chain links TRBV18 to TRBJ2-2, with D hard to call. The V and J ends lost 2 bases and 6 bases respectively, with 4 bases between them. CDR3 length: 12 residues. In germline, CDR1 is KGHSH, CDR2 LQKENI. CDR3 protein: CASSPRPGELFF. CDR3 DNA sequence: TGTGCCAGCTCACCAAGGCCCGGGGAGCTGTTTTTT.

Only a few counts were recorded for this clone. The chain joins TRBV6-1 to TRBJ2-1; 16 nucleotides align to TRBD2. The germline CDR1 and CDR2 sequences are MNHNS and SASEGT. With V trimmed by 1 base and J by 7 bases, 7 bases remained unmatched. This CDR3 spans 18 amino acids. The CDR3 spells CASSEVGGTSGRENEQFF. CDR3 in DNA: TGTGCCAGCAGTGAAGTTGGAGGGACTAGCGGGAGGGAAAATGAGCAGTTCTTC.